This TCR beta chain was captured in a study of T cells after yellow fever vaccination. Study-wide background: Fractions with few cells were prepared using SMART-Seq v4 Ultra Low Input. Study-level findings and limits: CD4 and CD8 compartments shared a small share of clonotypes.

This clonotype was observed a handful of times. Its antigen is unidentified. The study made its TCR cDNA through 5'RACE template switching. That step introduced a universal primer site along with UMIs. From the 5' RACE reads, TCRdb called clonotypes with MiXCR, one entry per CDR3 protein. The sample includes around 590,000 distinct CDR3 sequences, 9% to 15% of them seen just once. The TCR was taken from a man younger than 45 who received the YFV17D yellow fever vaccine. Specimen: PBMCs, collected on the day of the yellow fever booster vaccination.

The chain's CDR3 is CASGASGRRAQYF. The DNA for the CDR3 is TGTGCCAGCGGGGCTAGCGGGAGAAGGGCCCAGTACTTC. The V call is TRBV6-2 or TRBV6-3, the J call TRBJ2-5, with TRBD2 identical over 10 bases. The CDR3 length is 13 residues. In germline, CDR1 is MNHEY, CDR2 SVGEGT. V lost 8 bases, J lost 9 bases, and 9 bases stayed unmatched.